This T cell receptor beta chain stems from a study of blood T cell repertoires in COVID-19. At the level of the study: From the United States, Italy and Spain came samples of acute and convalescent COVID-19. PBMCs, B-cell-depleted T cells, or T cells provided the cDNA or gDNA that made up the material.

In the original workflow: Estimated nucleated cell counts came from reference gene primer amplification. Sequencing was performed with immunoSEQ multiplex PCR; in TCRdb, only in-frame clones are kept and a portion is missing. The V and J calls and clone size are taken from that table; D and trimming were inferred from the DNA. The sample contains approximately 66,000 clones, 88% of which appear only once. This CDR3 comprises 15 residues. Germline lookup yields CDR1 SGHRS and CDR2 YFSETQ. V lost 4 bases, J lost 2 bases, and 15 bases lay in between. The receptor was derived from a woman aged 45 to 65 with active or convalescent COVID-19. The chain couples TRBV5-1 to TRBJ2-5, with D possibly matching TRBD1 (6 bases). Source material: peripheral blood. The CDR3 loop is CASSQQGQIQETQYF. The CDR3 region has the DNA TGCGCCAGCAGCCAACAAGGACAGATACAAGAGACCCAGTACTTC.